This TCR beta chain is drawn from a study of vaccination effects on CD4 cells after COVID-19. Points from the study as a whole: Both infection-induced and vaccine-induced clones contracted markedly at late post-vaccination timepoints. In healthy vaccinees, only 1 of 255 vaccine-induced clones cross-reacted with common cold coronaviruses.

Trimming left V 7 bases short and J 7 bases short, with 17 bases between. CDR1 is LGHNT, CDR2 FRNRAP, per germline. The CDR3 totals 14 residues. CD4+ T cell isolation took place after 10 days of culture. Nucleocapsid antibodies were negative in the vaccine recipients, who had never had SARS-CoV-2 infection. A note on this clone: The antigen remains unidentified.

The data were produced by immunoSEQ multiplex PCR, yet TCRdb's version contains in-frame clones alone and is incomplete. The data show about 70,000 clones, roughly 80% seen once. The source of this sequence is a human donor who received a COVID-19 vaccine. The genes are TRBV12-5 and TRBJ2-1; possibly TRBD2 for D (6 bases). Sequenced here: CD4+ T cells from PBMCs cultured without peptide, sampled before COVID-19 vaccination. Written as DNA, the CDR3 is TGTGCTAGTGTCCCGGACTACCCTGGGAATGAGCAGTTCTTC. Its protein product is CASVPDYPGNEQFF.